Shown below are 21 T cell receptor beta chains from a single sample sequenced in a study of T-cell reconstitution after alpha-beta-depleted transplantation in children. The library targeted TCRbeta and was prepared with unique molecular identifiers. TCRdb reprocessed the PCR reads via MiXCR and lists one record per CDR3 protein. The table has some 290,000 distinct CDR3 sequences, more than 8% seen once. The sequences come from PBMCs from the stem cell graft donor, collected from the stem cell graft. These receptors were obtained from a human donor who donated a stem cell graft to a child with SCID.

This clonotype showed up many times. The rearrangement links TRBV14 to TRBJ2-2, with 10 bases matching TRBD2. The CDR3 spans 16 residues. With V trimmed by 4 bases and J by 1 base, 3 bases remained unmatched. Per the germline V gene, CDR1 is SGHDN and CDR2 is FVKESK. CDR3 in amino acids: CASSLGLAVNTGELFF. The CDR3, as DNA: TGTGCCAGCAGCCTCGGACTAGCGGTGAACACCGGGGAGCTGTTTTTT.

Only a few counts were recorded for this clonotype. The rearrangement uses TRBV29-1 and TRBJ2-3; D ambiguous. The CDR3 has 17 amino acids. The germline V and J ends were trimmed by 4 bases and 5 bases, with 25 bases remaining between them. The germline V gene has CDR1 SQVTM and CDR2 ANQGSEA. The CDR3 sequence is CSVGPHQGLLGGDTQYF. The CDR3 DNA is TGCAGCGTTGGCCCACACCAAGGCCTACTTGGTGGAGATACGCAGTATTTT.

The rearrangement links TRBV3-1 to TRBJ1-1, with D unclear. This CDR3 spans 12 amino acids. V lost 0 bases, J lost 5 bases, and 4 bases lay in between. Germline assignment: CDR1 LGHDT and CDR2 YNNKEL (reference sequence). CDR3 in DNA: TGTGCCAGCAGCCAAGACCAGACTGAAGCTTTCTTT. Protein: CASSQDQTEAFF.

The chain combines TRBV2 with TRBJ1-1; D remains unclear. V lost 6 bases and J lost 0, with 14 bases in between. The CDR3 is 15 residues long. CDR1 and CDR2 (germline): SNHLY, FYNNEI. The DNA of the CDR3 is TGTGCCAGCAGCCTTTTCACAGCTATGAACACTGAAGCTTTCTTT. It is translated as CASSLFTAMNTEAFF.

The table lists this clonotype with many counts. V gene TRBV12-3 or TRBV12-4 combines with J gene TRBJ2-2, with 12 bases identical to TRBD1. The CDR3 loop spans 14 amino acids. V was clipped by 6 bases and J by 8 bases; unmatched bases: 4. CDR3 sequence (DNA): TGTGCCAGCAGGGGGACAGGGGGCATAGGGGAGCTGTTTTTT. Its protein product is CASRGTGGIGELFF.

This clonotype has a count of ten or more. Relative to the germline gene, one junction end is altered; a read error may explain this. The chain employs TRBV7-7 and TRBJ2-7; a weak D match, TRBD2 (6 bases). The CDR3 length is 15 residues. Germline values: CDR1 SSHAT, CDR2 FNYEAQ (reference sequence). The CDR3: CASSLGAGTSYEQYF. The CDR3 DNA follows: TGTGCTAGCAGCTTAGGGGCAGGGACTTCCTACGAGCAGTACTTC.

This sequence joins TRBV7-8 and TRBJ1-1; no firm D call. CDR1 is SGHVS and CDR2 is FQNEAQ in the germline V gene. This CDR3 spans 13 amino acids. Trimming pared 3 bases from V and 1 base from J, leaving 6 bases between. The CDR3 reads CASSFKENTEAFF. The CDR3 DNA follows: TGTGCCAGCAGCTTTAAGGAGAACACTGAAGCTTTCTTT. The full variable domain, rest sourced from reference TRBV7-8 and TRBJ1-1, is GAGVSQSPRYKVAKRGQDVALRCDPISGHVSLFWYQQALGQGPEFLTYFQNEAQLDKSGLPSDRFFAERPEGSVSTLKIQRTQQEDSAVYLCASSFKENTEAFFGQGTRLTVV.

The CDR3: CSVEDGVGSFEQYF. In nucleotides, the CDR3 is TGCAGCGTTGAAGATGGGGTGGGGAGCTTCGAGCAGTACTTC. The chain is built from TRBV29-1 and TRBJ2-7; tentative D call: TRBD2 (5 bases). Germline-derived CDR1 and CDR2 are SQVTM and ANQGSEA. Trimming removed 0 bases at V and 6 bases at J, with 15 bases between. The CDR3 runs 14 residues.

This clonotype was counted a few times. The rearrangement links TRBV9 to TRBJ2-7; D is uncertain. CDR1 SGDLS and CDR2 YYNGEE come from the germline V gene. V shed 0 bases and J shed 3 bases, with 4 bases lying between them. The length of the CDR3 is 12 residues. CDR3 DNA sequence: TGTGCCAGCAGCGTAGACGACTACGAGCAGTACTTC. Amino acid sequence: CASSVDDYEQYF.

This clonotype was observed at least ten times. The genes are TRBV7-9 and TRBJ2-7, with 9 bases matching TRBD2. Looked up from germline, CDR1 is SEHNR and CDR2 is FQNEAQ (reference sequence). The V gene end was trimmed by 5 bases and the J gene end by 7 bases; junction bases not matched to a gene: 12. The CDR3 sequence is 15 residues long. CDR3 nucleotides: TGTGCCAGCAGCGTACCGGGACTAGCTCCCCGAGAGCAGTACTTC. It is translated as CASSVPGLAPREQYF.

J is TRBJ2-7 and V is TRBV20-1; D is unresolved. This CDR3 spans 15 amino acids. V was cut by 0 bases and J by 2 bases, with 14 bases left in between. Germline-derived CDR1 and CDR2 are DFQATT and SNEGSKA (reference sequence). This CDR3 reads CSARDHSRLAYEQYF. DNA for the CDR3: TGCAGTGCTAGAGATCATTCTAGGTTAGCCTACGAGCAGTACTTC.

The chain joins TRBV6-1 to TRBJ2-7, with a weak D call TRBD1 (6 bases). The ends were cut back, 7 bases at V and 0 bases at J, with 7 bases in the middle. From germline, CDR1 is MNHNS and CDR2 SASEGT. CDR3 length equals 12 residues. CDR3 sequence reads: CASIQGSYEQYF. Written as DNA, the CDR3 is TGTGCCAGCATACAGGGCTCCTACGAGCAGTACTTC.

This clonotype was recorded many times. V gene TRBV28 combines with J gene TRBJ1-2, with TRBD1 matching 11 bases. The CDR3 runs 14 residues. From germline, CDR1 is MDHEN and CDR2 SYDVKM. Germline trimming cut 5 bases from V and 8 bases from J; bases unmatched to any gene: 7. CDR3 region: CASSLMRTGGGYTF. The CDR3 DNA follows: TGTGCCAGCAGTCTAATGAGGACAGGGGGCGGCTACACCTTC.

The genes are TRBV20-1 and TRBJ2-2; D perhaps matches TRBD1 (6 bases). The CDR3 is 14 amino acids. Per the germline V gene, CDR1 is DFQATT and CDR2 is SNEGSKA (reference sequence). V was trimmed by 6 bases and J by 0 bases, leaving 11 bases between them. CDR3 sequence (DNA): TGCAGTGCATACAGGGATTCGAACACCGGGGAGCTGTTTTTT. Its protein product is CSAYRDSNTGELFF.

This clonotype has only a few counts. CDR3 residues: CASSKTSGTEETQYF. The CDR3 nucleotides read TGTGCCAGCAGCAAGACTAGCGGTACTGAAGAGACCCAGTACTTC. The chain uses TRBV7-7 and TRBJ2-5; 9 bases align to TRBD2. This CDR3 spans 15 amino acids. V shed 5 bases, J shed 3 bases, and the junction held 7 bases outside the gene matches. Germline V gene sequence: CDR1 SSHAT, CDR2 FNYEAQ (reference sequence).

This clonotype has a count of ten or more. The CDR3 sequence: CSVEGVGTTDTQYF. CDR3 nucleotide sequence: TGCAGCGTTGAAGGGGTCGGGACCACAGATACGCAGTATTTT. The gene calls are TRBV29-1 and TRBJ2-3, with D tentatively TRBD1 or TRBD2 (5 bases each). The ends were cut back, 1 base at V and 2 bases at J, with 10 bases in the middle. The CDR3 runs 14 residues. Germline V gene data show CDR1 as SQVTM and CDR2 as ANQGSEA.

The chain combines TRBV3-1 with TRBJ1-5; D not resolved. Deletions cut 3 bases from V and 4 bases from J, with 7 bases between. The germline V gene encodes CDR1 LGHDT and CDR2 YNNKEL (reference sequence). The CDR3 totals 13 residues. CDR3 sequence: CASSHKENQPQHF. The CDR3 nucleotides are TGTGCCAGCAGCCACAAGGAGAATCAGCCCCAGCATTTT. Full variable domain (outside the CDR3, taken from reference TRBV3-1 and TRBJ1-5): DTAVSQTPKYLVTQMGNDKSIKCEQNLGHDTMYWYKQDSKKFLKIMFSYNNKELIINETVPNRFSPKSPDKAHLNLHINSLELGDSAVYFCASSHKENQPQHFGDGTRLSIL.

The CDR3 sequence: CASSSQGGNEKLFF. In DNA form, the CDR3 reads TGTGCCAGCAGCTCACAGGGCGGGAATGAAAAACTGTTTTTT. The chain recombines TRBV7-2 with TRBJ1-4; D might be TRBD1 (6 bases). The CDR3 is made up of 14 amino acids. Germline CDR1 SGHTA, CDR2 FQGNSA. The ends were cut back, 4 bases at V and 5 bases at J, with 11 bases in the middle.

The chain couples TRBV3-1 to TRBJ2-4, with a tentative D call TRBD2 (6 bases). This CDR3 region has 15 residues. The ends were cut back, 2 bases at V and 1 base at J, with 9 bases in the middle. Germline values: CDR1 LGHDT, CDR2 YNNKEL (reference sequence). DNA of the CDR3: TGTGCCAGCAGCCAAAACGCGGGGGCCAAAAACATTCAGTACTTC. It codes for CASSQNAGAKNIQYF.

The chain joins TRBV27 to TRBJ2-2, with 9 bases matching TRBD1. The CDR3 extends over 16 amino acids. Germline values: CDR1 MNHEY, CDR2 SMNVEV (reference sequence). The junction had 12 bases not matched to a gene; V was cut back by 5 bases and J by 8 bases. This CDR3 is CASSHPTGGWEGELFF. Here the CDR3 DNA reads TGTGCCAGCAGTCACCCAACAGGGGGCTGGGAGGGGGAGCTGTTTTTT.

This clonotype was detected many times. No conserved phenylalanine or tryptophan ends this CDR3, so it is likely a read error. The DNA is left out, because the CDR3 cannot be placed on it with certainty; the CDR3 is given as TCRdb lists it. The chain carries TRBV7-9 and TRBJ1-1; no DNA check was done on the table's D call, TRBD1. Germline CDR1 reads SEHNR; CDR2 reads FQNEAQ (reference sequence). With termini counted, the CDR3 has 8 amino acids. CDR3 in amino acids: CASSRRDG.